This T cell receptor (beta chain) was retrieved from a study of T cell clonotyping in hematopoietic cell transplantation (TCRdb year 2021). For the wider study: In the study, over a hundred blood samples were gathered from roughly 33 consecutive transplant recipients and their related donors. Recruitment of patients ran from 2015 to early 2017, and follow-up continued until September 2020 or until death. What the study reported, not specific to this receptor: Recipient repertoires showed only a small fraction of overlap with donor repertoires, and over 97% appeared de novo at the given depth. A decrease in recipient TCR diversity was observed after transplant, and a progressive increase in pathologically expanded clonotypes was seen from day 30 to day 180. The sample size was limited, and CD4 and CD8 repertoire contributions could not be separated because cells were not sorted. Broader posttransplant TCR repertoire diversity was predicted by donor and pretransplant recipient Inverse Simpson Index values.

In the case of this clone: Its antigen is unknown. No base qualities exist here, and no much larger clone lies one base off it.

Blood samples for TCR beta sequencing were provided by related transplant donors. Nuclei Lysis Solution was used to extract genomic DNA from fresh or cryopreserved unfractionated peripheral blood mononuclear cells. The germline V gene encodes CDR1 GTSNPN and CDR2 SVGIG (reference sequence). The germline ends are 4 bases apart after V is trimmed by 5 bases and J by 0 bases. The CDR3 measures 11 amino acids from cysteine to phenylalanine. Of all the DNA, just the CDR3 is kept, 33 bases in frame from base 1. TCR beta CDR3 regions were amplified from genomic DNA with the immunoSEQ assay, a bias-controlled multiplex PCR using V- and J-specific primers. In a second PCR step, a proprietary barcode and Illumina adapter sequences were attached to the CDR3 amplicons. CDR3 libraries were sequenced on an Illumina MiSeq instrument. As for the authors' bioinformatics: Export and quality control were done with immunoSEQ Analyzer 3.0, while downstream analyses used R Bioconductor and Immunarch. Only productive rearrangements in the normalized downsampled data set were used to calculate repertoire metrics. Clonotypes larger than 5 templates in the normalized cohort were defined as pathologically expanded. The Inverse Simpson Index served as the measure of repertoire diversity. The non-normalized data set was used for CMV-specificity analyses so that all clonotypes could be captured. TCRdb holds this immuneACCESS table with in-frame rearrangements only. Some clones are missing; in checked studies, unresolved V genes explain under half, and the rest has no known cause. The V and J calls and the clone size are those of that table, but D and trimming were determined from the DNA. In all, the sample holds 15,000 to 20,000 clones, and approximately 91% of those were seen once. The ten largest account for approximately 5.3% of the sample.

The chain links TRBV30 with TRBJ2-5; the D segment cannot be called with confidence. This receptor was identified in a man in his forties in good health. Some clones in this sample may be carry-over from other donors' samples. The sample taken for sequencing was peripheral blood mononuclear cells. The nucleotide sequence reads TGTGCCTGGGGGTACCAAGAGACCCAGTACTTC. This yields the protein CAWGYQETQYF.